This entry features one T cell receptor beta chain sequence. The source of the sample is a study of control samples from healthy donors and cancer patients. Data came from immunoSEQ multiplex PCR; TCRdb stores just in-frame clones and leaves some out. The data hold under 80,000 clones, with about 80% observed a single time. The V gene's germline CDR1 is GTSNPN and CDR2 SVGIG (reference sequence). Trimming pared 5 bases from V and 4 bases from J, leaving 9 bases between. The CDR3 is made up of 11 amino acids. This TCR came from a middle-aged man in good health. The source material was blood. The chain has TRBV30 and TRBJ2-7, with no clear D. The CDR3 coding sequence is TGTGCCTGGGGCCCTTCTTACGAGCAGTACTTC. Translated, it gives CAWGPSYEQYF. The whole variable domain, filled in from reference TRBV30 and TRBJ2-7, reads SQTIHQWPATLVQPVGSPLSLECTVEGTSNPNLYWYRQAAGRGLQLLFYSVGIGQISSEVPQNLSASRPQDRQFILSSKKLLLSDSGFYLCAWGPSYEQYFGPGTRLTVT.